These T cell receptor beta chains were read from a single sample in a study of blood T cell repertoires in COVID-19. Using immunoSEQ multiplex PCR, the repertoire was profiled, and TCRdb retains in-frame clones only, with some absent. The data hold about 54,000 clones, with about nine tenths observed a single time. Sequences were obtained from peripheral blood. The receptor set was obtained from a middle-aged woman with active COVID-19. Each CDR3 is given with its conserved first and last residue. A D gene is named only where the DNA matches it firmly. Some rows mark clone size as missing; the rest say once, few, many or name a class of expanded clone.

cdr3_aa,cdr3_nt,clone_size,v_call,d_call,j_call
CASSKYFGAGIEAFF,.,.,TRBV21-1,.,TRBJ1-1
CASSHLAGNEQFF,TGTGCCAGCAGCCACCTAGCGGGGAATGAGCAGTTCTTC,.,TRBV3-1/TRBV3-2,TRBD2,TRBJ2-1
CASSQRTGPGNTIYF,TGCGCCAGCAGCCAAAGGACAGGACCTGGAAACACCATATATTTT,.,TRBV4-3,TRBD1,TRBJ1-3
CASSPRDSYNEQFF,TGCGCCAGCAGTCCCCGGGACAGCTACAATGAGCAGTTCTTC,few,TRBV4-1,TRBD1,TRBJ2-1
CASSHQGRTKNIQYF,TGTGCCAGCAGTCATCAGGGCAGGACCAAAAACATTCAGTACTTC,.,TRBV6-6,.,TRBJ2-4
CASSQVGLSTDTQYF,TGTGCCAGCAGCCAAGTCGGACTGTCAACAGATACGCAGTATTTT,.,TRBV3-1/TRBV3-2,.,TRBJ2-3
CSVQGLADTDTQYF,TGCAGCGTTCAGGGACTAGCGGATACGGATACGCAGTATTTT,.,TRBV29-1,TRBD2,TRBJ2-3
CASSFTGFTDTQYF,TGTGCCAGCAGTTTCACAGGCTTCACAGATACGCAGTATTTT,.,TRBV6-5,.,TRBJ2-3
CASSWRGYSNQPQHF,TGTGCCAGTAGCTGGAGAGGATATAGCAATCAGCCCCAGCATTTT,once,TRBV19,.,TRBJ1-5
CASSQFSVDTQYF,TGTGCCAGCAGCCAGTTCAGTGTCGATACGCAGTATTTT,.,TRBV11-3,.,TRBJ2-3
CASRPSGQGTAEAFF,TGCGCCAGCCGACCCAGCGGACAGGGAACTGCTGAAGCTTTCTTT,.,TRBV5-1,TRBD1,TRBJ1-1
CASRTTGESNQPQHF,TGTGCCAGTAGAACTACAGGGGAGTCGAATCAGCCCCAGCATTTT,.,TRBV19,TRBD1,TRBJ1-5
CSCPLRGLTDTQYF,TGCAGTTGTCCTCTCCGCGGACTCACAGATACGCAGTATTTT,.,TRBV29-1,.,TRBJ2-3
CASTPTRTGVGFSYGYTF,TGTGCCAGCACTCCAACCCGGACAGGGGTAGGATTCTCCTATGGCTACACCTTC,.,TRBV27,TRBD1,TRBJ1-2
CASSLSRASSYNEQFF,TGTGCCAGCAGCTTATCGCGGGCGAGCTCCTACAATGAGCAGTTCTTC,.,TRBV7-3,.,TRBJ2-1
CASSVDRGWSGELFF,TGTGCCAGCAGCGTAGACCGGGGGTGGAGCGGGGAGCTGTTTTTT,.,TRBV9,.,TRBJ2-2
CASSLDRGRAGELFF,TGCGCCAGCAGCTTGGACAGGGGGAGGGCCGGGGAGCTGTTTTTT,.,TRBV10-1,TRBD1,TRBJ2-2
CASSFQGVSYEQYF,TGTGCCAGCAGCTTCCAGGGGGTATCCTACGAGCAGTACTTC,.,TRBV7-2,TRBD1,TRBJ2-7
CASSYRDRFSYEQYF,TGTGCCAGCAGTTACCGGGACAGATTCTCCTACGAGCAGTACTTC,few,TRBV6-5,TRBD1,TRBJ2-7
CASRTQGANTGELFF,TGTGCCAGCAGGACACAGGGGGCGAACACCGGGGAGCTGTTTTTT,once,TRBV6-5,TRBD1,TRBJ2-2
CASSSGQNTGELFF,TGTGCCAGCAGCTCGGGACAGAACACCGGGGAGCTGTTTTTT,.,TRBV7-3,.,TRBJ2-2
CASSPVTGTVYEQYF,TGTGCCAGTAGTCCGGTCACTGGTACAGTCTACGAGCAGTACTTC,.,TRBV19,.,TRBJ2-7
CASSSRGTDTQYF,TGTGCCAGCAGCTCGCGGGGGACAGATACGCAGTATTTT,.,TRBV5-8,TRBD2,TRBJ2-3
CASSLGTGRQPQHF,TGTGCCAGCAGCTTGGGGACAGGGCGCCAGCCCCAGCATTTT,.,TRBV5-6,TRBD1,TRBJ1-5
CASSESTYEQYF,TGTGCCAGCAGTGAATCCACCTACGAGCAGTACTTC,.,TRBV25-1,.,TRBJ2-7
CASSQEGRGSGELFF,TGTGCCAGCAGCCAAGAGGGGCGGGGAAGCGGGGAGCTGTTTTTT,.,TRBV4-2,.,TRBJ2-2
CASSPTGTSQETQYF,TGTGCCAGCAGCCCCACTGGGACTTCCCAAGAGACCCAGTACTTC,.,TRBV7-3,.,TRBJ2-5
CASSPRGGGSDTQYF,TGCGCCAGCAGCCCTCGTGGGGGGGGGTCAGATACGCAGTATTTT,.,TRBV4-1,TRBD2,TRBJ2-3
CASSRGGAGGLQETQYF,TGTGCCAGCAGCCGAGGAGGCGCGGGGGGCCTCCAAGAGACCCAGTACTTC,.,TRBV11-2,TRBD2,TRBJ2-5
CAHSQEQGTEAFF,TGTGCCCACTCCCAGGAACAGGGAACTGAAGCTTTCTTT,.,TRBV6-5,.,TRBJ1-1
CASSWGVRGYEQYF,TGTGCCAGCAGTTGGGGTGTAAGGGGCTACGAGCAGTACTTC,.,TRBV6-2/TRBV6-3,.,TRBJ2-7
CASRTQGANTEAFF,TGTGCCAGCAGAACCCAGGGGGCGAACACTGAAGCTTTCTTT,once,TRBV6-5,TRBD1,TRBJ1-1
CASSIRAQGGLNTEAFF,TGTGCCAGTAGTATTAGGGCACAGGGGGGTTTGAACACTGAAGCTTTCTTT,.,TRBV19,TRBD1,TRBJ1-1
CASSRDRPFYGYTF,TGTGCCAGCAGCCGGGACAGGCCCTTCTATGGCTACACCTTC,.,TRBV21-1,.,TRBJ1-2
CASSPQTSGGINEQFF,TGTGCCAGCAGCCCGCAAACTAGCGGGGGGATCAATGAGCAGTTCTTC,.,TRBV7-2,TRBD2,TRBJ2-1
CASSPRKKTGSYGYTF,TGTGCCAGCAGCCCGCGGAAAAAGACAGGGAGCTATGGCTACACCTTC,once,TRBV5-4,TRBD1,TRBJ1-2
CASSQGVRSSYNSPLHF,TGTGCCAGCAGCCAAGGGGTTAGGTCGTCCTATAATTCACCCCTCCACTTT,once,TRBV28,.,TRBJ1-6
CSASFRRDTEAFF,TGCAGTGCTAGTTTTCGGCGGGACACTGAAGCTTTCTTT,.,TRBV20-1,.,TRBJ1-1
CASSLERSGGDYSYEQYF,TGCGCCAGCAGCTTGGAGAGAAGCGGGGGGGACTACTCCTACGAGCAGTACTTC,.,TRBV5-1,TRBD2,TRBJ2-7
CASNFQGVGFNQPQHF,TGTGCCAGCAATTTTCAGGGGGTCGGTTTCAATCAGCCCCAGCATTTT,.,TRBV28,TRBD1,TRBJ1-5
CASSLKAGGGQPQHF,TGTGCCAGCAGCCTCAAAGCGGGGGGCGGGCAGCCCCAGCATTTT,.,TRBV6-2/TRBV6-3,.,TRBJ1-5
CSAAQGREQYF,TGCAGTGCTGCACAGGGGAGGGAGCAGTACTTC,.,TRBV20-1,.,TRBJ2-7